These T cell receptor beta chains were read from a single sample in a study of early T cells in non-severe SARS-CoV-2 infection. TCRdb used MiXCR to reprocess the 5' RACE reads, holding one entry per CDR3 protein. The repertoire includes tens of thousands of distinct CDR3 sequences, over 7% of them detected once, and less than 25% sits in the top ten. Input material: whole blood. These receptors were taken from an adult who was a healthcare worker with PCR-confirmed SARS-CoV-2 infection or an uninfected control (not recorded which). Each CDR3 is given with its conserved first and last residue. D genes are given only for firm matches. Where a row states a size, it is once, few, many or the class of an expanded clone; other rows omit it.

J gene: TRBJ2-3
D gene: -
clone size: -
V gene: TRBV5-6
CDR3 DNA: TGTGCCAGCAGCTTGTTGGCCGGATACACAGATACGCAGTATTTT
CDR3 protein: CASSLLAGYTDTQYF

J gene: TRBJ2-7
D gene: -
clone size: -
V gene: TRBV10-3
CDR3 DNA: TGTGCCATCAGTCCCGGCGGCTCCTACGAGCAGTACTTC
CDR3 protein: CAISPGGSYEQYF

J gene: TRBJ2-4
D gene: -
clone size: -
V gene: TRBV15
CDR3 DNA: TGTGCCACCAGCAGGGTCGGGGACCCCCTAGCCAAAAACATTCAGTACTTC
CDR3 protein: CATSRVGDPLAKNIQYF

J gene: TRBJ2-7
D gene: TRBD2
clone size: -
V gene: TRBV3-1
CDR3 DNA: TGTGCCAGCAGCCGATTAGCGGGGGGGATCTACGAGCAGTACTTC
CDR3 protein: CASSRLAGGIYEQYF

J gene: TRBJ2-1
D gene: TRBD2
clone size: few
V gene: TRBV6-1
CDR3 DNA: TGTGCCAGCAGGGAGAGACGTAGCGGGGGGGCTGACAATGAGCAGTTCTTC
CDR3 protein: CASRERRSGGADNEQFF

J gene: TRBJ1-2
D gene: -
clone size: -
V gene: TRBV27
CDR3 DNA: TGTGCCAGCAGTTTCGCGGGCGGCTATGGCTACACCTTC
CDR3 protein: CASSFAGGYGYTF

J gene: TRBJ2-1
D gene: -
clone size: few
V gene: TRBV11-2
CDR3 DNA: TGTGCCAGCAGCTTACCCCCTAATGAGCAGTTCTTC
CDR3 protein: CASSLPPNEQFF

J gene: TRBJ2-1
D gene: TRBD1
clone size: few
V gene: TRBV4-1
CDR3 DNA: TGCGCCAGCAGCCTATCGGGACAGGGGGCGCGAAGGAATGAGCAGTTCTTC
CDR3 protein: CASSLSGQGARRNEQFF

J gene: TRBJ2-3
D gene: -
clone size: -
V gene: TRBV19
CDR3 DNA: TGTGCCAGTAGTATAGACCTAACAGATACGCAGTATTTT
CDR3 protein: CASSIDLTDTQYF

J gene: TRBJ1-5
D gene: -
clone size: -
V gene: TRBV12-3/TRBV12-4
CDR3 DNA: TGTGCCAGCAGTTTGGGCAACACGGGCAATCAGCCCCAGCATTTT
CDR3 protein: CASSLGNTGNQPQHF

J gene: TRBJ2-1
D gene: TRBD2
clone size: many
V gene: TRBV12-3/TRBV12-4
CDR3 DNA: TGTGCCAGCAGCCCCCTAGCGGGGGGGCTTGAGCAGTTCTTC
CDR3 protein: CASSPLAGGLEQFF

J gene: TRBJ2-7
D gene: TRBD1
clone size: few
V gene: TRBV7-8
CDR3 DNA: TGTGCCAGCAGCCCCCGCCGGGACAGAGGCTACGAGCAGTACTTC
CDR3 protein: CASSPRRDRGYEQYF

J gene: TRBJ1-1
D gene: -
clone size: many
V gene: TRBV6-2/TRBV6-3
CDR3 DNA: TGTGCCAGCAGACTAGGGCCGATTGAGGTCGGGGCTTTCTTT
CDR3 protein: CASRLGPIEVGAFF

J gene: TRBJ1-1
D gene: -
clone size: -
V gene: TRBV6-4
CDR3 DNA: TGTGCCAGCAGTGGGGGGGGGCAGATCACTGAAGCTTTCTTT
CDR3 protein: CASSGGGQITEAFF

J gene: TRBJ2-5
D gene: -
clone size: many
V gene: TRBV20-1
CDR3 DNA: TGCAGTGCTAGGAGGGGTGCAAGAGAGACCCAGTACTTC
CDR3 protein: CSARRGARETQYF

J gene: TRBJ1-1
D gene: -
clone size: many
V gene: TRBV14
CDR3 DNA: TGTGCCAGCAGCTTTCAACCGAACACTGAAGCTTTCTTT
CDR3 protein: CASSFQPNTEAFF

J gene: TRBJ1-6
D gene: -
clone size: many
V gene: TRBV7-2
CDR3 DNA: TGTGCCAGCAGTCCCGTACCGGAAACACCCCTCCACTTT
CDR3 protein: CASSPVPETPLHF

J gene: TRBJ2-4
D gene: -
clone size: few
V gene: TRBV13
CDR3 DNA: TGTGCCACCGCGGGTGCTAAAAACATTCAGTACTTC
CDR3 protein: CATAGAKNIQYF

J gene: TRBJ1-4
D gene: -
clone size: few
V gene: TRBV14
CDR3 DNA: TGTGCCAGCAGCCAAGGGGGCAGGTTAATGACGACTAATGAAAAACTGTTTTTT
CDR3 protein: CASSQGGRLMTTNEKLFF

J gene: TRBJ1-2
D gene: -
clone size: few
V gene: TRBV2
CDR3 DNA: TGTGCCAGCACACCGAGACAATACGGTGGCTACACCTTC
CDR3 protein: CASTPRQYGGYTF

J gene: TRBJ1-2
D gene: TRBD1
clone size: few
V gene: TRBV29-1
CDR3 DNA: TGCAGCGTTTACAGGGGTATGAACTATGGCTACACCTTC
CDR3 protein: CSVYRGMNYGYTF

J gene: TRBJ2-7
D gene: -
clone size: -
V gene: TRBV15
CDR3 DNA: TGTGCCACCAGCAGACCCAGGAGCTCCGAGCAGTACTTC
CDR3 protein: CATSRPRSSEQYF

J gene: TRBJ1-2
D gene: -
clone size: many
V gene: TRBV29-1
CDR3 DNA: TGCAGCGTTGTAACTACAGATCTTGGGTATGGCTACACCTTC
CDR3 protein: CSVVTTDLGYGYTF

J gene: TRBJ1-1
D gene: TRBD1
clone size: -
V gene: TRBV2
CDR3 DNA: TGTGCCAGCAGTGAACAGGGGGATAGCACTGAAGCTTTCTTT
CDR3 protein: CASSEQGDSTEAFF

J gene: TRBJ1-5
D gene: -
clone size: -
V gene: TRBV6-6
CDR3 DNA: TGTGCCAGCAGTTTCTCCCAAGTGGGAGGACAGCCCCAGCATTTT
CDR3 protein: CASSFSQVGGQPQHF

J gene: TRBJ1-2
D gene: TRBD1
clone size: -
V gene: TRBV12-5
CDR3 DNA: TGTGCTAGTGGTTTACCCAGGGGGCCCTACACCTTC
CDR3 protein: CASGLPRGPYTF

J gene: TRBJ2-4
D gene: -
clone size: many
V gene: TRBV2
CDR3 DNA: TGTGCCAGCAGTGCAAGTTCCCGGCAAGGCAAAAACATTCAGTACTTC
CDR3 protein: CASSASSRQGKNIQYF

J gene: TRBJ2-3
D gene: -
clone size: few
V gene: TRBV12-3/TRBV12-4
CDR3 DNA: TGTGCCAGCAGTTTAACGCGGCGGGGATATACACCTAGCACAGATACGCAGTATTTT
CDR3 protein: CASSLTRRGYTPSTDTQYF

J gene: TRBJ1-4
D gene: -
clone size: -
V gene: TRBV5-1
CDR3 DNA: TGCGCCAGCAGCGCTGGCGGTAGGGGTGAAAAACTGTTTTTT
CDR3 protein: CASSAGGRGEKLFF

J gene: TRBJ2-1
D gene: TRBD2
clone size: few
V gene: TRBV7-9
CDR3 DNA: TGTGCCAGCAGTTCGCTAGCGGGGGGAAACAATGAGCAGTTCTTC
CDR3 protein: CASSSLAGGNNEQFF

J gene: TRBJ1-5
D gene: -
clone size: -
V gene: TRBV18
CDR3 DNA: TGTGCCAGCTCACCTTCATTGGTAGGGCCCCAGCATTTT
CDR3 protein: CASSPSLVGPQHF

J gene: TRBJ1-5
D gene: -
clone size: -
V gene: TRBV2
CDR3 DNA: TGTGCCAGCAGTCGGGCCGAGCTGATAGGTCAGCCCCAGCATTTT
CDR3 protein: CASSRAELIGQPQHF

J gene: TRBJ1-4
D gene: -
clone size: -
V gene: TRBV3-1
CDR3 DNA: TGTGCCAGCAGCCCCACAGGGTACGAAAAACTGTTTTTT
CDR3 protein: CASSPTGYEKLFF

J gene: TRBJ2-5
D gene: -
clone size: few
V gene: TRBV7-9
CDR3 DNA: TGTGCCAGCAGCTCCCCCGAGGAGACCCAGTACTTC
CDR3 protein: CASSSPEETQYF

J gene: TRBJ1-2
D gene: -
clone size: many
V gene: TRBV30
CDR3 DNA: TGTGCCTGGAGTCTTGGGGGAACTCAGGTTGGCTCACCCTACACCTTC
CDR3 protein: CAWSLGGTQVGSPYTF

J gene: TRBJ1-1
D gene: -
clone size: few
V gene: TRBV20-1
CDR3 DNA: TGCAGTGCTGCAAGGTACGGGGACACTGAAGCTTTCTTT
CDR3 protein: CSAARYGDTEAFF

J gene: TRBJ2-3
D gene: TRBD2
clone size: many
V gene: TRBV5-6
CDR3 DNA: TGTGCCAGCAGCTTGGTAGCGGGGGGGCGGACAGATACGCAGTATTTT
CDR3 protein: CASSLVAGGRTDTQYF

J gene: TRBJ1-2
D gene: TRBD1
clone size: -
V gene: TRBV2
CDR3 DNA: TGTGCCAGTGACCCAGGGACCGGACAGGGGAACTATGGCTACACCTTC
CDR3 protein: CASDPGTGQGNYGYTF

J gene: TRBJ2-7
D gene: TRBD2
clone size: -
V gene: TRBV20-1
CDR3 DNA: TGCAGTGCTTCGACCGGGACGCAGCTTGGGGCGGGGGTCTACGAGCAGTACTTC
CDR3 protein: CSASTGTQLGAGVYEQYF

J gene: TRBJ1-4
D gene: TRBD1
clone size: few
V gene: TRBV28
CDR3 DNA: TGTGCCAGCAGTCCGAGGGACAGGCGAACTAATGAAAAACTGTTTTTT
CDR3 protein: CASSPRDRRTNEKLFF

J gene: TRBJ1-1
D gene: -
clone size: -
V gene: TRBV3-1
CDR3 DNA: TGTGCCAGCAGCCATATTCCCCCCCACGGGGAAGAAACCAGGAACACTGAAGCTTTCTTT
CDR3 protein: CASSHIPPHGEETRNTEAFF

J gene: TRBJ2-5
D gene: TRBD2
clone size: many
V gene: TRBV3-1
CDR3 DNA: TGTGCCAGCAGCCCCTCATGGACTAGCGGGGGAAGCGAGACCCAGTACTTC
CDR3 protein: CASSPSWTSGGSETQYF